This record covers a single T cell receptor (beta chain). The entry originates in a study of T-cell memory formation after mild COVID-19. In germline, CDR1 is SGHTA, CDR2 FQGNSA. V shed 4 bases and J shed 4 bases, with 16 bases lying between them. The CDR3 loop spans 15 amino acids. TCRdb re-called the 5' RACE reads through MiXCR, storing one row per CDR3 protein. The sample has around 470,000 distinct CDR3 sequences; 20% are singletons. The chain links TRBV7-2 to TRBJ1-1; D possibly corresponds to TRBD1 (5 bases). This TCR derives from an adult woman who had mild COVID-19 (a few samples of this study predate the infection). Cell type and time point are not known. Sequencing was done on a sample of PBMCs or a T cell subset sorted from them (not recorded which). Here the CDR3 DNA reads TGTGCCAGCAGCTCACCCGGGCAGGGACTCACTGAAGCTTTCTTT. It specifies CASSSPGQGLTEAFF.